Here is one T cell receptor (beta chain) with its context. The antigen remains unidentified. Sequencing was performed with immunoSEQ multiplex PCR; in TCRdb, only in-frame clones are kept and a portion is missing. The sample records more than 110,000 clones, roughly 90% being singletons. Germline CDR1 reads SGHNT; CDR2 reads YYREEE (reference sequence). V lost 5 bases, J lost 8 bases, and 10 bases stayed unmatched. The CDR3 is made up of 14 amino acids. This record comes from a study of cytomegalovirus exposure and HLA in healthy donors. General study points: While the bulk of TCR sequences proved rare, some public TCRs turned up in many donors. Published work reported that the classifier diagnosed cytomegalovirus status with high specificity and sensitivity. In vitro confirmation showed three CMV-associated chains to be CMV antigen specific.

This chain connects TRBV5-4 to TRBJ2-1; TRBD2 matches 7 bases. This clonotype originated in a man younger than 35 in good health and CMV-seronegative. Sequenced sample: PBMCs. The CDR3 is CASRVEAGPDEQFF. For the CDR3, the DNA is TGTGCCAGCAGGGTCGAAGCGGGACCTGATGAGCAGTTCTTC.